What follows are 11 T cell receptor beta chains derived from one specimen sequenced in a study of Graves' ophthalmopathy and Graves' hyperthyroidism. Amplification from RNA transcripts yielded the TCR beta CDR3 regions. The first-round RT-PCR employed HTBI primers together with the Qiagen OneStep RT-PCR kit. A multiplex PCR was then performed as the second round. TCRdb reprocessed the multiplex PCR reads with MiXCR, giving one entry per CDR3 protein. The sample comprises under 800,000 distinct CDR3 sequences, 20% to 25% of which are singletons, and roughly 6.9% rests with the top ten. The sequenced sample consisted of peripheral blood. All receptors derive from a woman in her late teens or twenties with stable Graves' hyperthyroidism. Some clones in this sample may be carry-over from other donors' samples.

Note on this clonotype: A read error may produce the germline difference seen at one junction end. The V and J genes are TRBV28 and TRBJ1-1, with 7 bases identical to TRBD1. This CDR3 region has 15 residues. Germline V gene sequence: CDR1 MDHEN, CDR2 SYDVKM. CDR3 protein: CASSIMGQLNTEAFF. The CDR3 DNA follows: TGCGCCAGCAGTATAATGGGACAGTTGAACACTGAAGCTTTCTTT.

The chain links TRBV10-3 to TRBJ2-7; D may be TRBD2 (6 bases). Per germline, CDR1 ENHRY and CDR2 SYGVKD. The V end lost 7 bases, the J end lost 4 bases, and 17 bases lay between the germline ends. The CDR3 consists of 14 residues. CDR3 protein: CAITPGLLNYEQYF. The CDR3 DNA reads TGTGCCATCACCCCGGGACTCCTAAATTACGAGCAGTACTTC.

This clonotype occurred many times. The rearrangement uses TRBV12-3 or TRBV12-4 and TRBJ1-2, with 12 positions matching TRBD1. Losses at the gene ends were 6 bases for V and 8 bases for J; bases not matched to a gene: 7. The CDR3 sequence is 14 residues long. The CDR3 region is CASRSGQGARGYTF. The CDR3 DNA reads TGTGCCAGCAGATCGGGACAGGGGGCTAGGGGCTACACCTTC.

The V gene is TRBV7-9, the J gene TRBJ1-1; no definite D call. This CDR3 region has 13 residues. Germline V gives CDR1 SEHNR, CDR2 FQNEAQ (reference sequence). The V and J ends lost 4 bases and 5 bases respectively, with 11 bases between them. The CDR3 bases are TGTGCCAGCAGCTCCTGGGCGGGGACTGAAGCTTTCTTT. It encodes CASSSWAGTEAFF.

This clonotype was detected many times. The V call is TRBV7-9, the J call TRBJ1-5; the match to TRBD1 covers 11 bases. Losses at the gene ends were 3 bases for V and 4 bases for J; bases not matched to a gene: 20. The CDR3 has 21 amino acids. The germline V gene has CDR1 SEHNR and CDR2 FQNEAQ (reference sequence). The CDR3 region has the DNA TGTGCCAGCAGCTTTGTTCCGGTCCTAGGACAGGGGGCTAGGGGGAATCAGCCCCAGCATTTT. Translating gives CASSFVPVLGQGARGNQPQHF. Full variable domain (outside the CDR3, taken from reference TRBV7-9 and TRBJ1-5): DTGVSQNPRHKITKRGQNVTFRCDPISEHNRLYWYRQTLGQGPEFLTYFQNEAQLEKSRLLSDRFSAERPKGSFSTLEIQRTEQGDSAMYLCASSFVPVLGQGARGNQPQHFGDGTRLSIL.

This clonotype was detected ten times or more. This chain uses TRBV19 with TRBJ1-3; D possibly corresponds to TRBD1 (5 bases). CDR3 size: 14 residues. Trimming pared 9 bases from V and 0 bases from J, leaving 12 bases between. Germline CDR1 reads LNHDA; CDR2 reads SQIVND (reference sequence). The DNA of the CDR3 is TGTGCCAGCTCCCGAGGGGTCTCTGGAAACACCATATATTTT. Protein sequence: CASSRGVSGNTIYF. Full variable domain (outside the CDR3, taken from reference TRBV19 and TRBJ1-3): DGGITQSPKYLFRKEGQNVTLSCEQNLNHDAMYWYRQDPGQGLRLIYYSQIVNDFQKGDIAEGYSVSREKKESFPLTVTSAQKNPTAFYLCASSRGVSGNTIYFGEGSWLTVV.

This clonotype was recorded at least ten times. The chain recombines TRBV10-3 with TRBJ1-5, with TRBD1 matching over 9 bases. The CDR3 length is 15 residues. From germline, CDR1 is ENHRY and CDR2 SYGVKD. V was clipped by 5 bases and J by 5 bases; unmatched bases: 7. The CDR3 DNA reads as TGTGCCATCAGTACAACAGGGGGCAGGGATCAGCCCCAGCATTTT. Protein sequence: CAISTTGGRDQPQHF.

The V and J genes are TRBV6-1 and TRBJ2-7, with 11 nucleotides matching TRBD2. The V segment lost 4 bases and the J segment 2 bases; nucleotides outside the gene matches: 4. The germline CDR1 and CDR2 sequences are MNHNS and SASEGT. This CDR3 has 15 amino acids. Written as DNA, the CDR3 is TGTGCCAGCAGTGGACTAGCGGGACACACCTACGAGCAGTACTTC. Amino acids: CASSGLAGHTYEQYF.

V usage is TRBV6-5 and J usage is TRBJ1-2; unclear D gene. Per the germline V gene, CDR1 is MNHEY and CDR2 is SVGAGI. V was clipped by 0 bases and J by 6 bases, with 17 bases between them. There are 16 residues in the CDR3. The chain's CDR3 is CASSYSDAIRRDGYTF. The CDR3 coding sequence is TGTGCCAGCAGTTACTCGGATGCAATAAGAAGGGATGGCTACACCTTC.

CDR3 bases: TGTGCCAGCACGGGGGGAGGCCTCCACGAGCAGTACTTC. It yields the protein CASTGGGLHEQYF. This rearrangement joins TRBV28 to TRBJ2-7; 7 bases line up with TRBD2. CDR1 is MDHEN, CDR2 SYDVKM, per germline. The CDR3 totals 13 residues. V lost 7 bases, J lost 5 bases, and 8 bases stayed unmatched.

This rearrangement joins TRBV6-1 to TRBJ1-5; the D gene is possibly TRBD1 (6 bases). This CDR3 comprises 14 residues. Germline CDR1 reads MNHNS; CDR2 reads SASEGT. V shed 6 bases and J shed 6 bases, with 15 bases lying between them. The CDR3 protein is CASRTGGLGQPQHF. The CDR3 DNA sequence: TGTGCCAGCAGGACCGGGGGCCTCGGTCAGCCCCAGCATTTT.